The clone carrying this T cell receptor beta chain was seen repeatedly, ten times or more. Its antigen is undetermined. These data originate in a study of identical twins. Study outcomes and limitations: Models underestimated out-of-frame TCR alpha sharing in monozygotic twins. Out-of-frame alpha sequences shared between twins exhibited an excess of low generation probability.

This CDR3 has 13 residues. V dropped 2 bases and J dropped 1 base, with 9 bases sitting between them. Germline loops: CDR1 DFQATT, CDR2 SNEGSKA (reference sequence). One entry per CDR3 protein, called by TCRdb with MiXCR from the 5' RACE reads. The sample consists of under 450,000 distinct CDR3 sequences, around 18% of them appearing once. The receptor was isolated from a man aged 50-59 years in good health. Sequencing was carried out using naive T cells sorted from blood. V is TRBV20-1 and J is TRBJ2-7; D unresolved. The DNA for the CDR3 is TGCAGTGCTAGAACGGCTCGGTCCTACGAGCAGTACTTC. Translated, it gives CSARTARSYEQYF.